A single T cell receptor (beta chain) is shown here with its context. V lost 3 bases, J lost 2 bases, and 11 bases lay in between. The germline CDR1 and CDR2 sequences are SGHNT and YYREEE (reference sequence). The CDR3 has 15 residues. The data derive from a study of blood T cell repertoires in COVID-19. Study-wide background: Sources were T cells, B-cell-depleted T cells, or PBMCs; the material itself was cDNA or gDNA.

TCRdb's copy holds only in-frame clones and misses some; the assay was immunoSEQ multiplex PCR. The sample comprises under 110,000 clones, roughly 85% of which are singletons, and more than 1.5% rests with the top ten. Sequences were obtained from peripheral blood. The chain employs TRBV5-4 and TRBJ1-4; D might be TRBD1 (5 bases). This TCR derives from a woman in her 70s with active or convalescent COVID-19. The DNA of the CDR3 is TGTGCCAGCAGCTACCGGGGGGGGACTAATGAAAAACTGTTTTTT. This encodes CASSYRGGTNEKLFF.